These 2 T cell receptor beta chains were all obtained from the same sample, sequenced in a study of T-cell memory formation after mild COVID-19. One entry per CDR3 protein results from TCRdb running MiXCR on the 5' RACE reads. The profile shows about 210,000 distinct CDR3 sequences, 10% of them singletons. The material sequenced was PBMCs or a T cell subset sorted from them (not recorded which). These receptors were obtained from a man younger than 35 who had mild COVID-19 (a few samples of this study predate the infection). Cell type and time point are not known.

This clonotype was seen a few times. The chain couples TRBV29-1 to TRBJ1-2, with 8 bases lining up with TRBD1. This CDR3 contains 14 residues. Looked up from germline, CDR1 is SQVTM and CDR2 is ANQGSEA. V lost 7 bases and J lost 3; bases outside the gene matches: 10. The CDR3 sequence is CSASGGGLYYGYTF. DNA of the CDR3: TGCAGCGCTTCAGGGGGCGGGCTGTACTATGGCTACACCTTC. Full variable domain (outside the CDR3, taken from reference TRBV29-1 and TRBJ1-2): SAVISQKPSRDICQRGTSLTIQCQVDSQVTMMFWYRQQPGQSLTLIATANQGSEATYESGFVIDKFPISRPNLTFSTLTVSNMSPEDSSIYLCSASGGGLYYGYTFGSGTRLTVV.

This clonotype was found many times. This sequence joins TRBV20-1 and TRBJ1-1; D unresolved. Germline lookup yields CDR1 DFQATT and CDR2 SNEGSKA (reference sequence). This CDR3 contains 12 residues. Deletions cut 4 bases from V and 9 bases from J, with 15 bases between. CDR3 nucleotide sequence: TGCAGTGCTACGGGGTCGGCCAGACAAGCTTTCTTT. This gives the protein CSATGSARQAFF.